Below, 14 T cell receptor beta chains from the same sample are listed, as sequenced in a study of vaccination and CD4 T cells after COVID-19. Stated treatment: approximately nine-day PBMC culture with coronavirus spike peptide pools or control peptides (ViraFEST assay). The unexposed donor provided CD4+ T cells, which were taken before the COVID-19 pandemic (2011-2018). An Oncomine TCR Beta short-read assay was used to sequence the DNA from cultured CD4+ T cells. TCRdb reanalysed the PCR reads using MiXCR and keeps one entry per CDR3 protein. The table lists around 10,000 distinct CDR3 sequences, about 50% of them singletons. No antigen is known for these receptors. The sequencing input was CD4+ T cells from blood, cultured in vitro. Every receptor here comes from a human donor in good health.

This clonotype was seen more than once but under ten times. The V call is TRBV7-9, the J call TRBJ2-3; 12 bases align to TRBD2. Germline V gene lookup returns CDR1 SEHNR and CDR2 FQNEAQ (reference sequence). The ends lost 5 bases at V and 7 bases at J; junction bases unmatched: 10. The length of the CDR3 is 16 residues. The CDR3 DNA follows: TGTGCCAGCAGCCCTCCGGGACTAGCGGGTTTGCATACGCAGTATTTT. This translates into CASSPPGLAGLHTQYF. The entire variable domain, with the rest obtained from reference TRBV7-9 and TRBJ2-3, is as follows: DTGVSQNPRHKITKRGQNVTFRCDPISEHNRLYWYRQTLGQGPEFLTYFQNEAQLEKSRLLSDRFSAERPKGSFSTLEIQRTEQGDSAMYLCASSPPGLAGLHTQYFGPGTRLTVL.

The chain uses TRBV19 and TRBJ1-1; D possibly corresponds to TRBD1 (6 bases). The V and J ends lost 3 bases and 9 bases respectively, with 14 bases between them. The CDR3 runs to 13 residues. Germline-derived CDR1 and CDR2 are LNHDA and SQIVND (reference sequence). The CDR3 loop reads CASSIRGSRQAFF. The CDR3, as DNA: TGTGCCAGTAGTATCAGGGGCTCCCGGCAAGCTTTCTTT.

This chain joins TRBV3-1 and TRBJ2-7, with 14 positions matching TRBD2. Germline V gene sequence: CDR1 LGHDT, CDR2 YNNKEL (reference sequence). The CDR3 covers 18 residues. V was pared by 2 bases and J by 0 bases, with 6 bases of the junction left unmatched. The CDR3 here is CASSQPSGTSGSSYEQYF. DNA of the CDR3: TGTGCCAGCAGCCAACCCTCCGGGACTAGCGGGAGCTCCTACGAGCAGTACTTC.

The chain carries TRBV20-1 and TRBJ2-1; D remains ambiguous. CDR1 and CDR2 (germline): DFQATT, SNEGSKA (reference sequence). The ends were cut back, 0 bases at V and 4 bases at J, with 10 bases in the middle. This CDR3 spans 14 amino acids. CDR3 nucleotides: TGCAGTGCTAGAGATAGCAGAACTTACAATGAGCAGTTCTTC. This codes for CSARDSRTYNEQFF.

This clonotype occurred a few times. The chain has TRBV6-1 and TRBJ1-2, with 9 bases identical to TRBD1. CDR3 length equals 15 residues. V lost 6 bases, J lost 4 bases, and 9 bases stayed unmatched. Germline-derived CDR1 and CDR2 are MNHNS and SASEGT. The DNA of the CDR3 is TGTGCCAGCAGGGACAGGGGCCCCATACCCTATGGCTACACCTTC. This codes for CASRDRGPIPYGYTF.

The chain uses TRBV6-1 and TRBJ1-1; 10 bases agree with TRBD1. V was clipped by 6 bases and J by 3 bases; unmatched bases: 1. Germline V gene sequence: CDR1 MNHNS, CDR2 SASEGT. The CDR3 is 13 amino acids. The DNA of the CDR3 is TGTGCCAGCAGGGGGACAGGGGACACTGAAGCTTTCTTT. Amino acid sequence: CASRGTGDTEAFF.

The J gene is TRBJ1-1, the V gene TRBV7-9, with no clear D. The length of the CDR3 is 15 residues. In germline, CDR1 is SEHNR, CDR2 FQNEAQ (reference sequence). V gave up 1 base and J gave up 4 bases, with 13 bases separating them. CDR3 in amino acids: CASSLVSGFFTEAFF. DNA of the CDR3: TGTGCCAGCAGCTTAGTTTCGGGGTTTTTCACTGAAGCTTTCTTT. The entire variable domain, with the rest obtained from reference TRBV7-9 and TRBJ1-1, is as follows: DTGVSQNPRHKITKRGQNVTFRCDPISEHNRLYWYRQTLGQGPEFLTYFQNEAQLEKSRLLSDRFSAERPKGSFSTLEIQRTEQGDSAMYLCASSLVSGFFTEAFFGQGTRLTVV.

CDR3 nucleotide sequence: TGTGCCATCAGTGTGGACAGTAGCAATCAGCCCCAGCATTTT. Protein product: CAISVDSSNQPQHF. The V call is TRBV10-3, the J call TRBJ1-5, with D perhaps TRBD1 (6 bases). Germline CDR1 and CDR2: ENHRY and SYGVKD. Trimming pared 4 bases from V and 0 bases from J, leaving 7 bases between. The CDR3 is made up of 14 amino acids.

The rearrangement joins TRBV19 to TRBJ1-1; D remains unclear. In germline, CDR1 is LNHDA, CDR2 SQIVND (reference sequence). Trimming removed 5 bases from V and 5 bases from J, with 9 bases in between. The CDR3 covers 12 residues. The CDR3 loop is CASSSPGTEAFF. The DNA of the CDR3 is TGTGCCAGTAGTTCGCCGGGGACTGAAGCTTTCTTT.

The rearrangement uses TRBV11-2 and TRBJ1-1; 8 nucleotides match TRBD1. Germline values: CDR1 SGHAT, CDR2 FQNNGV. The CDR3 runs 15 residues. V dropped 6 bases and J dropped 10; count of bases not matched to a gene: 16. The CDR3 DNA reads TGTGCCAGCAGGCCGACCAGGGGGCGAACTCCGACAGCTTTCTTT. It yields the protein CASRPTRGRTPTAFF.

V is TRBV7-6 and J is TRBJ1-6; 10 nucleotides agree with TRBD1. V shed 4 bases, J shed 0 bases, and the junction held 3 bases outside the gene matches. This CDR3 region has 17 residues. CDR1 SGHVS and CDR2 FNYEAQ come from the germline V gene. For the CDR3, the DNA is TGTGCCAGCAGCTCCAGACAGGGGGCCTCCTATAATTCACCCCTCCACTTT. Translated: CASSSRQGASYNSPLHF. The full variable domain, completed using reference TRBV7-6 and TRBJ1-6, is GAGVSQSPRYKVTKRGQDVALRCDPISGHVSLYWYRQALGQGPEFLTYFNYEAQQDKSGLPNDRFSAERPEGSISTLTIQRTEQRDSAMYRCASSSRQGASYNSPLHFGNGTRLTVT.

J is TRBJ2-7 and V is TRBV28; D unresolved. The CDR3 totals 14 residues. Deletions cut 2 bases from V and 3 bases from J, with 11 bases between. CDR1 is MDHEN, CDR2 SYDVKM, per germline. The CDR3 reads CASSLLLAYYEQYF. The CDR3 DNA reads as TGTGCCAGCAGTTTACTCCTTGCTTACTACGAGCAGTACTTC.

The chain links TRBV19 to TRBJ2-7; 7 nucleotides agree with TRBD1. V lost 5 bases, J lost 2 bases, and 9 bases stayed unmatched. This CDR3 has 15 residues. Germline assignment: CDR1 LNHDA and CDR2 SQIVND (reference sequence). CDR3 DNA: TGTGCCAGTAGTTCCCCCGGGACAGCTACCTACGAGCAGTACTTC. It yields the protein CASSSPGTATYEQYF. The whole variable domain, filled in from reference TRBV19 and TRBJ2-7, reads DGGITQSPKYLFRKEGQNVTLSCEQNLNHDAMYWYRQDPGQGLRLIYYSQIVNDFQKGDIAEGYSVSREKKESFPLTVTSAQKNPTAFYLCASSSPGTATYEQYFGPGTRLTVT.

This clonotype was counted once. This chain connects TRBV19 to TRBJ1-2, with D uncertain. Germline V gene data show CDR1 as LNHDA and CDR2 as SQIVND (reference sequence). V shed 0 bases and J shed 13 bases, with 15 bases lying between them. This CDR3 comprises 13 residues. In nucleotides, the CDR3 is TGTGCCAGTAGTATAGACCCCAGCGTTGTCGGCACCTTC. Amino acid sequence: CASSIDPSVVGTF.